This is a list of T cell receptor beta chains from one sample in a study of CD4+ T cells in melanoma. Produced via immunoSEQ multiplex PCR; TCRdb's table is partial and in-frame only. Of about 11,000 clones detected, roughly 69% appear once; the ten largest clones hold just under 9.5%. Sequences were obtained from cells from a culture (not recorded whether cultured in vitro). The receptors come from a human donor with melanoma. Each CDR3 is given with its conserved first and last residue. The D gene is left open where the match is weak. Not all rows give a size; the values are once, few, many and, for expanded clones, a class.

D gene: -; J gene: TRBJ2-1; V gene: TRBV10-1; clone size: -; CDR3 protein: CASSPHRAWEQFF; CDR3 DNA: TGCGCCAGCAGTCCCCACAGGGCGTGGGAGCAGTTCTTC
D gene: -; J gene: TRBJ1-2; V gene: TRBV5-4; clone size: -; CDR3 protein: CASRSPGLSNYGYTF; CDR3 DNA: TGTGCCAGCCGGAGCCCGGGGCTGTCTAACTATGGCTACACCTTC
D gene: -; J gene: TRBJ2-3; V gene: TRBV29-1; clone size: -; CDR3 protein: CSVEPGDTSTQYF; CDR3 DNA: TGCAGCGTAGAACCCGGGGACACCTCTACGCAGTATTTT
D gene: -; J gene: TRBJ2-1; V gene: TRBV5-1; clone size: -; CDR3 protein: CASSLGGGHSSEQFF; CDR3 DNA: TGCGCCAGCAGCTTGGGAGGGGGGCACTCGAGTGAGCAGTTCTTC
D gene: TRBD1; J gene: TRBJ2-7; V gene: TRBV9; clone size: -; CDR3 protein: CASSVAGSPGQGDEQYF; CDR3 DNA: TGTGCCAGCAGCGTAGCTGGGTCCCCGGGACAGGGAGACGAGCAGTACTTC
D gene: TRBD1; J gene: TRBJ2-7; V gene: TRBV6-1; clone size: -; CDR3 protein: CASSIDRGRSYEQYF; CDR3 DNA: TGTGCCAGCAGCATCGACAGGGGTCGCTCCTACGAGCAGTACTTC
D gene: -; J gene: TRBJ1-5; V gene: TRBV6-1; clone size: -; CDR3 protein: CASNPDRSNQPQHF; CDR3 DNA: TGTGCCAGCAATCCGGACAGAAGCAATCAGCCCCAGCATTTT
D gene: -; J gene: TRBJ2-3; V gene: TRBV6-1; clone size: once; CDR3 protein: CATSRGYTDTQYF; CDR3 DNA: TGTGCCACCTCGAGGGGGTACACAGATACGCAGTATTTT
D gene: -; J gene: TRBJ1-2; V gene: TRBV19; clone size: -; CDR3 protein: CASSRNEKRDGYTF; CDR3 DNA: TGTGCCAGTAGTCGAAATGAGAAAAGGGATGGCTACACCTTC
D gene: -; J gene: TRBJ1-1; V gene: TRBV2; clone size: few; CDR3 protein: CASSDLGGGSF; CDR3 DNA: TGTGCCAGCAGTGACCTGGGCGGCGGGAGCTTT
D gene: -; J gene: TRBJ2-3; V gene: TRBV7-3; clone size: once; CDR3 protein: CASSQGGTTDTQYF; CDR3 DNA: TGTGCCAGCAGCCAGGGGGGGACAACAGATACGCAGTATTTT
D gene: -; J gene: TRBJ1-1; V gene: TRBV6-6; clone size: -; CDR3 protein: CASRGDTEAFF; CDR3 DNA: TGTGCCAGCAGAGGGGACACTGAAGCTTTCTTT
D gene: TRBD1; J gene: TRBJ1-4; V gene: TRBV7-8; clone size: once; CDR3 protein: CASGRTGGTEKLFF; CDR3 DNA: TGTGCCAGCGGCAGGACAGGGGGGACTGAAAAACTGTTTTTT
D gene: -; J gene: TRBJ2-7; V gene: TRBV7-3; clone size: -; CDR3 protein: CASSSPSGQYF; CDR3 DNA: TGTGCCAGCAGCTCCCCCTCTGGGCAGTACTTC
D gene: -; J gene: TRBJ2-3; V gene: TRBV10-3; clone size: -; CDR3 protein: CAISEGSTPTDTQYF; CDR3 DNA: TGTGCCATCAGTGAGGGGTCGACGCCCACAGATACGCAGTATTTT
D gene: TRBD1; J gene: TRBJ1-5; V gene: TRBV7-8; clone size: -; CDR3 protein: CASSLGGFRGTGRNQPQHF; CDR3 DNA: TGTGCCAGCAGCTTAGGTGGCTTTAGGGGGACAGGGCGCAATCAGCCCCAGCATTTT
D gene: -; J gene: TRBJ2-3; V gene: TRBV7-6; clone size: -; CDR3 protein: CASSLARRDTQYF; CDR3 DNA: TGTGCCAGCAGCTTAGCGCGAAGGGATACGCAGTATTTT
D gene: -; J gene: TRBJ2-2; V gene: TRBV14; clone size: -; CDR3 protein: CASSPLPEGGELFF; CDR3 DNA: TGTGCCAGCAGCCCCCTGCCTGAGGGCGGGGAGCTGTTTTTT
D gene: -; J gene: TRBJ2-5; V gene: TRBV5-1; clone size: few; CDR3 protein: CASSMSGPQLWETQYF; CDR3 DNA: TGCGCCAGCAGCATGTCTGGTCCCCAGCTGTGGGAGACCCAGTACTTC
D gene: -; J gene: TRBJ2-1; V gene: TRBV19; clone size: -; CDR3 protein: CASSASWQGTYEQFF; CDR3 DNA: TGTGCCAGCTCAGCCTCGTGGCAGGGGACGTATGAGCAGTTCTTC
D gene: TRBD1; J gene: TRBJ1-2; V gene: TRBV7-2; clone size: -; CDR3 protein: CASSSNRGSIDGYTF; CDR3 DNA: TGTGCCAGCAGCTCGAACAGGGGGAGTATAGATGGCTACACCTTC
D gene: -; J gene: TRBJ1-2; V gene: TRBV19; clone size: few; CDR3 protein: CASSISLQGQRRWNYGYTF; CDR3 DNA: TGTGCCAGTAGTATATCCCTCCAGGGCCAGCGAAGATGGAACTATGGCTACACCTTC
D gene: TRBD1; J gene: TRBJ1-4; V gene: TRBV4-1; clone size: -; CDR3 protein: CASSQDGTGGEKLFF; CDR3 DNA: TGCGCCAGCAGCCAAGACGGGACAGGGGGTGAAAAACTGTTTTTT
D gene: TRBD1; J gene: TRBJ1-2; V gene: TRBV2; clone size: -; CDR3 protein: CASKTRGSNYGYTF; CDR3 DNA: TGTGCCAGCAAAACCAGGGGGTCCAACTATGGCTACACCTTC
D gene: TRBD2; J gene: TRBJ2-1; V gene: TRBV2; clone size: -; CDR3 protein: CASTKGPKTSGGSYNEQFF; CDR3 DNA: TGTGCCAGTACCAAGGGGCCCAAAACTAGCGGGGGCTCCTACAATGAGCAGTTCTTC
D gene: TRBD1; J gene: TRBJ1-1; V gene: TRBV6-5; clone size: -; CDR3 protein: CASSYSDRAETLF; CDR3 DNA: TGTGCCAGCAGTTATTCGGACAGGGCGGAGACTCTCTTT
D gene: TRBD1; J gene: TRBJ1-4; V gene: TRBV5-6; clone size: -; CDR3 protein: CASSLAGQPNEKLFF; CDR3 DNA: TGTGCCAGCAGCTTGGCGGGACAGCCTAATGAAAAACTGTTTTTT
D gene: -; J gene: TRBJ1-1; V gene: TRBV19; clone size: few; CDR3 protein: CASSIDRTANTEAFF; CDR3 DNA: TGTGCCAGTAGTATAGATCGGACAGCCAACACTGAAGCTTTCTTT
D gene: TRBD1; J gene: TRBJ2-7; V gene: TRBV5-1; clone size: -; CDR3 protein: CASSLGQGSREQYF; CDR3 DNA: TGCGCCAGCAGCTTAGGACAGGGATCCCGCGAGCAGTACTTC
D gene: -; J gene: TRBJ1-4; V gene: TRBV4-2; clone size: few; CDR3 protein: CASSQALYSSMGKLFF; CDR3 DNA: TGTGCCAGCAGCCAAGCCTTGTATTCTAGTATGGGAAAACTGTTTTTT
D gene: -; J gene: TRBJ1-5; V gene: TRBV7-6; clone size: -; CDR3 protein: CASSLNSNQPQHF; CDR3 DNA: TGTGCCAGCAGCTTAAATAGCAATCAGCCCCAGCATTTT
D gene: -; J gene: TRBJ1-1; V gene: TRBV2; clone size: -; CDR3 protein: CASKRHRNTEAFF; CDR3 DNA: TGTGCCAGCAAACGACACAGGAACACTGAAGCTTTCTTT